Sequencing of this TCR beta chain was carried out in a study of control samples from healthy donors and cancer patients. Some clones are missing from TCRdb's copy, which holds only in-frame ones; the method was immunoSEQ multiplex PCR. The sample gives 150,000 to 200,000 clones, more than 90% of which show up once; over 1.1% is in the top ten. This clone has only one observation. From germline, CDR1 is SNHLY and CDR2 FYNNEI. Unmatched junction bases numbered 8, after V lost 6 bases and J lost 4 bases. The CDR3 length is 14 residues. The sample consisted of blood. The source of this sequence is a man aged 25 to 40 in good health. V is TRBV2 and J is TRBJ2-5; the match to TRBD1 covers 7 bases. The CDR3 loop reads CASRASGQRETQYF. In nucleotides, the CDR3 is TGTGCCAGCAGAGCATCGGGACAGCGAGAGACCCAGTACTTC. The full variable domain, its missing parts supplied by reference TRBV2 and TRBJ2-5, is EPEVTQTPSHQVTQMGQEVILRCVPISNHLYFYWYRQILGQKVEFLVSFYNNEISEKSEIFDDQFSVERPDGSNFTLKIRSTKLEDSAMYFCASRASGQRETQYFGPGTRLLVL.